A single sample gave rise to the 18 T cell receptor beta chains below, sequenced in a study of human thymus T cells. Thymic resections from corrective heart surgery supplied the tissue. Using immunoSEQ multiplex PCR, the repertoire was profiled, and TCRdb retains in-frame clones only, with some absent. The data show about 78,000 clones, with 96% seen just once and roughly 0.03% held by the top ten. Sequencing used thymus tissue. These TCRs come from a boy in the first two years of life with a congenital heart defect but otherwise immunologically healthy.

The chain combines TRBV5-1 with TRBJ1-1; 12 bases are shared with TRBD1. Germline V gene data show CDR1 as SGHRS and CDR2 as YFSETQ. Losses at the gene ends were 1 base for V and 5 bases for J; bases not matched to a gene: 3. CDR3 length equals 15 residues. This CDR3 reads CASSLRDRGPTEAFF. Here the CDR3 DNA reads TGCGCCAGCAGCTTGAGGGACAGGGGGCCAACTGAAGCTTTCTTT. The full variable domain, in which reference TRBV5-1 and TRBJ1-1 provide the parts outside the CDR3, is KAGVTQTPRYLIKTRGQQVTLSCSPISGHRSVSWYQQTPGQGLQFLFEYFSETQRNKGNFPGRFSGRQFSNSRSEMNVSTLELGDSALYLCASSLRDRGPTEAFFGQGTRLTVV.

V gene TRBV5-6 combines with J gene TRBJ2-2, with D possibly called TRBD1 or TRBD2 (7 bases each). This CDR3 contains 13 residues. From germline, CDR1 is SGHDT and CDR2 YYEEEE. V lost 4 bases to trimming and J lost 10 bases, with 14 bases between them. Here the CDR3 DNA reads TGTGCCAGCAGCCCATCAGGGGGGGCGGAGCTGTTTTTT. It codes for CASSPSGGAELFF. The full variable domain, completed using reference TRBV5-6 and TRBJ2-2, is DAGVTQSPTHLIKTRGQQVTLRCSPKSGHDTVSWYQQALGQGPQFIFQYYEEEERQRGNFPDRFSGHQFPNYSSELNVNALLLGDSALYLCASSPSGGAELFFGEGSRLTVL.

CDR3 nucleotide sequence: TGTGCAAGTCGCTTAGAGGATCGGGACAGGAGTGGCAATCAGCCCCAGCATTTT. Translating it yields CASRLEDRDRSGNQPQHF. The chain joins TRBV12-2 to TRBJ1-5; the listed D gene, TRBD1, was not tested against the DNA. TRBV12-2 is annotated as a pseudogene. This CDR3 comprises 18 residues.

The gene calls are TRBV18 and TRBJ1-5, with D perhaps TRBD1 (5 bases). CDR3 length: 13 amino acids. Germline CDR1 KGHSH, CDR2 LQKENI. V dropped 4 bases and J dropped 3 bases, with 7 bases sitting between them. DNA for the CDR3: TGTGCCAGCTCACACAGGCACAATCAGCCCCAGCATTTT. Translated, it gives CASSHRHNQPQHF.

DNA for the CDR3: TGCGCCAGCAGCCAGTGGTTGGAGTCGAACTATGGCTACACCTTC. It yields the protein CASSQWLESNYGYTF. The chain uses TRBV4-1 and TRBJ1-2; no definite D call. The CDR3 extends over 15 amino acids. V was cut by 3 bases and J by 2 bases, with 13 bases left in between. The V gene's germline CDR1 is MGHRA and CDR2 YSYEKL.

This clone was counted a single time. The V call is TRBV11-3, the J call TRBJ1-4; tentatively, D is TRBD1 (5 bases). Germline V CDR1 and CDR2: SGHNT, YENEEA. Trimming shortened V by 5 bases and J by 2 bases, and 21 bases separated the two germline ends. This CDR3 has 18 residues. CDR3 nucleotide sequence: TGTGCCAGCAGCCGAAACACCATAACAGACAGTACTAATGAAAAACTGTTTTTT. This sequence encodes CASSRNTITDSTNEKLFF.

The gene calls are TRBV12-5 and TRBJ2-7, with 7 bases lining up with TRBD1. Per germline, CDR1 LGHNT and CDR2 FRNRAP. This CDR3 comprises 13 residues. V lost 6 bases to trimming and J lost 3 bases; unmatched junction nucleotides: 5. CDR3 bases: TGTGCTAGTGGCGGGGACAGCCACTACGAGCAGTACTTC. This codes for CASGGDSHYEQYF.

The chain carries TRBV28 and TRBJ2-3; 9 nucleotides agree with TRBD2. This CDR3 spans 15 amino acids. V was clipped by 2 bases and J by 3 bases; unmatched bases: 3. Germline lookup yields CDR1 MDHEN and CDR2 SYDVKM. CDR3 bases: TGTGCCAGCAGTTTAGCGGGAGGGCGTACAGATACGCAGTATTTT. This gives the protein CASSLAGGRTDTQYF.

This chain links TRBV27 with TRBJ2-1; TRBD2 aligns across 9 bases. Trimming cost V 1 base and J 4 bases; bases outside gene matches: 8. CDR3 size: 17 residues. The V gene's germline CDR1 is MNHEY and CDR2 SMNVEV (reference sequence). The CDR3 nucleotides read TGTGCCAGCAGTTTATGGCCCACTAGCGGGTTGTACAATGAGCAGTTCTTC. Translating it yields CASSLWPTSGLYNEQFF.

The sample holds one count of this clone. The chain employs TRBV27 and TRBJ1-5; D is unresolved. V was cut by 1 base and J by 4 bases, with 14 bases left in between. The germline V gene has CDR1 MNHEY and CDR2 SMNVEV (reference sequence). The CDR3 is 16 amino acids. CDR3 DNA: TGTGCCAGCAGTTTATGGGGTGTGCCAGAGAATCAGCCCCAGCATTTT. Its protein product is CASSLWGVPENQPQHF.

This clone has just a few counts. This rearrangement joins TRBV2 to TRBJ1-2; 7 bases are a match to TRBD1. The CDR3 extends over 13 amino acids. Trimming cost V 3 bases and J 3 bases; bases outside gene matches: 1. CDR1 and CDR2 from the germline V gene are SNHLY and FYNNEI. The CDR3 nucleotides are TGTGCCAGCAGTGACAGGGGGTACTATGGCTACACCTTC. It specifies CASSDRGYYGYTF.

The gene calls are TRBV4-2 and TRBJ2-3, with 9 bases fitting TRBD2. The CDR3 loop spans 17 amino acids. Germline V CDR1 and CDR2: LGHNA, YNFKEQ. V lost 4 bases to trimming and J lost 5 bases; unmatched junction nucleotides: 13. CDR3 in DNA: TGTGCCAGCAGCCTACCCTCGGGCGGGGGGGCCGAAGATACGCAGTATTTT. This codes for CASSLPSGGGAEDTQYF.

J is TRBJ2-2 and V is TRBV2, with D hard to call. Germline CDR1 reads SNHLY; CDR2 reads FYNNEI. The CDR3 runs 16 residues. Trimming pared 2 bases from V and 0 bases from J, leaving 10 bases between. DNA for the CDR3: TGTGCCAGCAGTGAATGCAAGGACGCGAACACCGGGGAGCTGTTTTTT. Its protein is CASSECKDANTGELFF.

V gene TRBV5-4 combines with J gene TRBJ2-7; maybe TRBD1 (6 bases). The germline V gene has CDR1 SGHNT and CDR2 YYREEE (reference sequence). V gave up 0 bases and J gave up 2 bases, with 9 bases separating them. The CDR3 length is 14 residues. The CDR3 DNA sequence: TGTGCCAGCAGCTTGGCAGGGGCCGCCTACGAGCAGTACTTC. It translates to CASSLAGAAYEQYF.

V is TRBV28 and J is TRBJ2-3; D is possibly TRBD1 or TRBD2 (5 bases each). V was trimmed by 4 bases and J by 2 bases, leaving 16 bases between them. Germline CDR1 MDHEN, CDR2 SYDVKM. The CDR3 runs 16 residues. The DNA for the CDR3 is TGTGCCAGCAGTTCACCTGGGACGGCCTTCACAGATACGCAGTATTTT. This codes for CASSSPGTAFTDTQYF.

The chain has TRBV6-5 and TRBJ2-3, with unresolved D. In germline, CDR1 is MNHEY, CDR2 SVGAGI. The length of the CDR3 is 14 residues. The ends were cut back, 7 bases at V and 3 bases at J, with 14 bases in the middle. The CDR3 loop is CASTTGPNTDTQYF. The DNA of the CDR3 is TGTGCCAGCACCACCGGACCTAATACAGATACGCAGTATTTT.

The chain employs TRBV2 and TRBJ1-1; TRBD1 matches at 9 bases. V dropped 0 bases and J dropped 5; count of bases not matched to a gene: 13. The CDR3 consists of 18 residues. Germline lookup yields CDR1 SNHLY and CDR2 FYNNEI. The CDR3 sequence: CASSEAITGGASRTEAFF. The CDR3 nucleotides are TGTGCCAGCAGTGAAGCCATTACAGGGGGCGCAAGTCGGACTGAAGCTTTCTTT.

The chain carries TRBV4-3 and TRBJ1-5, with TRBD1 matching 9 bases. The J segment lost 4 bases and the V segment lost 2 bases, leaving 3 bases of the junction unmatched. The germline V gene has CDR1 LGHNA and CDR2 YSLEER. The CDR3 contains 15 residues. CDR3 nucleotides: TGCGCCAGCAGCCAAACCGACAGGGGGAATCAGCCCCAGCATTTT. Encoded protein: CASSQTDRGNQPQHF.